The rows below give T cell receptor beta chains drawn from one sample of a study of blood T cell repertoires in COVID-19. The assay was immunoSEQ multiplex PCR, and TCRdb's table has in-frame clones only and misses some. The table lists over 150,000 clones, more than 70% of them singletons. The sequenced material came from peripheral blood. The receptors derive from a man aged 18 to 30 with active or convalescent COVID-19. Both conserved end residues are part of each CDR3. The D gene is left open where the match is weak. Clone size is shown for a subset of rows, as once, few, many or a class of expanded clone.

clone_size: .; d_call: TRBD2; j_call: TRBJ2-2; v_call: TRBV6-2/TRBV6-3; cdr3_aa: CASSYTSGRIMNTGELFF; cdr3_nt: TGTGCCAGCAGTTATACTAGCGGGAGAATTATGAACACCGGGGAGCTGTTTTTT
clone_size: few; d_call: TRBD1; j_call: TRBJ1-6; v_call: TRBV4-2; cdr3_aa: CASSQERTGESPLHF; cdr3_nt: TGTGCCAGCAGCCAAGAAAGGACAGGGGAGTCACCCCTCCACTTT
clone_size: .; d_call: TRBD2; j_call: TRBJ2-6; v_call: TRBV27; cdr3_aa: CASSFRAGGRSGANVLTF; cdr3_nt: TGTGCCAGCAGTTTCAGGGCGGGAGGCCGCTCTGGGGCCAACGTCCTGACTTTC
clone_size: .; d_call: .; j_call: TRBJ1-2; v_call: TRBV15; cdr3_aa: CATSRDKSSHYGYTF; cdr3_nt: TGTGCCACCAGCAGAGATAAGTCCAGTCACTATGGCTACACCTTC
clone_size: .; d_call: .; j_call: TRBJ2-7; v_call: TRBV10-2; cdr3_aa: CASSEQARGEQYF; cdr3_nt: TGCGCCAGCAGTGAGCAGGCCCGGGGCGAGCAGTACTTC
clone_size: .; d_call: TRBD1; j_call: TRBJ1-1; v_call: TRBV11-2; cdr3_aa: CASSLGTGAITEAFF; cdr3_nt: TGTGCCAGCAGCTTAGGGACAGGGGCAATAACTGAAGCTTTCTTT
clone_size: .; d_call: .; j_call: TRBJ1-3; v_call: TRBV11-2; cdr3_aa: CASSLVWGEGNTIYF; cdr3_nt: TGTGCCAGCAGCTTAGTGTGGGGAGAGGGAAACACCATATATTTT
clone_size: .; d_call: TRBD2; j_call: TRBJ2-1; v_call: TRBV11-3; cdr3_aa: CASSLSAGGYNEQFF; cdr3_nt: TGTGCCAGCAGCTTATCAGCGGGGGGATACAATGAGCAGTTCTTC
clone_size: .; d_call: TRBD1; j_call: TRBJ2-7; v_call: TRBV4-3; cdr3_aa: CASSKGTGGPSYEQYF; cdr3_nt: TGCGCCAGCAGCAAAGGGACAGGCGGCCCGTCCTACGAGCAGTACTTC
clone_size: .; d_call: .; j_call: TRBJ2-2; v_call: TRBV5-1; cdr3_aa: CASSGGNRDTGELFF; cdr3_nt: TGCGCCAGCAGCGGCGGAAACAGGGACACCGGGGAGCTGTTTTTT
clone_size: .; d_call: TRBD1; j_call: TRBJ2-7; v_call: TRBV9; cdr3_aa: CASSVGTGGKYEQYF; cdr3_nt: TGTGCCAGCAGCGTAGGGACAGGGGGGAAGTACGAGCAGTACTTC
clone_size: .; d_call: .; j_call: TRBJ2-3; v_call: TRBV7-2; cdr3_aa: CASSLGLIGTSTDTQYF; cdr3_nt: TGTGCCAGCAGCTTAGGTCTAATAGGGACTAGCACAGATACGCAGTATTTT
clone_size: .; d_call: .; j_call: TRBJ2-3; v_call: TRBV7-9; cdr3_aa: CASSLVDTQYF; cdr3_nt: TGTGCCAGCAGCCTCGTGGATACGCAGTATTTT
clone_size: .; d_call: TRBD2; j_call: TRBJ2-5; v_call: TRBV9; cdr3_aa: CASSRNPGTSATYQETQYF; cdr3_nt: TGTGCCAGCAGTCGAAACCCCGGGACTAGCGCGACGTACCAAGAGACCCAGTACTTC
clone_size: .; d_call: TRBD2; j_call: TRBJ2-7; v_call: TRBV5-5; cdr3_aa: CASSSQWGREEYF; cdr3_nt: TGTGCCAGCAGCAGTCAGTGGGGACGGGAGGAGTACTTC
clone_size: .; d_call: TRBD1; j_call: TRBJ2-3; v_call: TRBV2; cdr3_aa: CASVIRTGGTDTQYF; cdr3_nt: TGTGCCAGTGTTATTAGAACAGGGGGCACAGATACGCAGTATTTT
clone_size: .; d_call: TRBD1; j_call: TRBJ1-5; v_call: TRBV11-2; cdr3_aa: CASSSTQGVGQPQHF; cdr3_nt: TGTGCCAGCAGCTCTACGCAGGGGGTGGGTCAGCCCCAGCATTTT
clone_size: .; d_call: .; j_call: TRBJ1-1; v_call: TRBV11-3; cdr3_aa: CASSLVQGAMNTEAFF; cdr3_nt: TGTGCCAGCAGCTTAGTACAGGGCGCCATGAACACTGAAGCTTTCTTT